The rows below give T cell receptor beta chains drawn from one sample of a study of T cells in localized non-small cell lung cancer. Assay: immunoSEQ multiplex PCR; the TCRdb copy retains only in-frame clones and omits some. The sample holds over a thousand clones; roughly 23% are singletons and the top ten take around 20%. The sequenced sample was normal lung tissue next to the tumor, obtained before any cancer treatment. Source of these receptors: a woman aged 40 to 75 with stage II lung adenocarcinoma. Each CDR3 is given with its conserved first and last residue. Each record gives: J gene, V gene, D gene, clone size, CDR3 DNA, CDR3 protein. The D gene is left open where the match is weak. A row's size may be missing; if present it is once, few, many or a size class.

>TRBJ2-2|TRBV11-3|TRBD1|.
TGTGCCAGCAGCAGGGGACAGGGTGTGACCACCGGGGAGCTGTTTTTT
CASSRGQGVTTGELFF
>TRBJ2-1|TRBV11-3|TRBD2|medium-sized
TGTGCCAGCAGCCGGGGACTAGCGGGCCTCTACAATGAGCAGTTCTTC
CASSRGLAGLYNEQFF
>TRBJ2-1|TRBV10-2|TRBD1|.
TGCGCCAGCAGTGTCGGACAGGGCCCCTACAATGAGCAGTTCTTC
CASSVGQGPYNEQFF
>TRBJ1-4|TRBV9|TRBD1|.
TGTGCCAGCAGCGTAGGACAGGGAAGGTCGAATGAAAAACTGTTTTTT
CASSVGQGRSNEKLFF
>TRBJ2-5|TRBV19|TRBD2|few
TGTGCCAGTAGTGGGGGAGCGGGGAGACAAGAGACCCAGTACTTC
CASSGGAGRQETQYF
>TRBJ1-2|TRBV19|.|.
TGTGCCAGTAGTATGTCCGGGGCGCAAGACTATGGCTACACCTTC
CASSMSGAQDYGYTF
>TRBJ1-2|TRBV29-1|.|.
TGCAGCGTGGAGCCTACTAGAAACTATGGCTACACCTTC
CSVEPTRNYGYTF
>TRBJ1-2|TRBV28|.|.
TGTGCCAGCAGCCCGATCCCGGGAGTTAGAGGCTATGGCTACACCTTC
CASSPIPGVRGYGYTF
>TRBJ1-2|TRBV10-2|.|.
TGCGCCAGCAGTGAGGGGGCGCTCGACTATGGCTACACCTTC
CASSEGALDYGYTF
>TRBJ2-1|TRBV25-1|TRBD1|.
TGTGCCAGCAGCGCTGGACAGGGACAAGAGAGGAACAATGAGCAGTTCTTC
CASSAGQGQERNNEQFF
>TRBJ1-5|TRBV19|TRBD1|once
TGTGCCAGTAGTGTCCGGACAGGGAGTAGCAATCAGCCCCAGCATTTT
CASSVRTGSSNQPQHF
>TRBJ2-3|TRBV6-7|.|.
TGTGCCAGCAGCCTCTCGTGGGGGGGCACAGATACGCAGTATTTT
CASSLSWGGTDTQYF
>TRBJ2-2|TRBV6-8|.|hyperexpanded
TGTGCTACGGCACGGGACCAAGACACCGGGGAGCTGTTTTTT
CATARDQDTGELFF
>TRBJ2-7|TRBV6-8|.|large
TGTGCCGTTGCCGGAGGGGGCGGGCCCTACGAGCAGTACTTC
CAVAGGGGPYEQYF
>TRBJ2-1|TRBV6-8|.|.
TGTGCCAGCAGTGTGAGCGTCTTACTAGGGGGTGAGCAGTTCTTC
CASSVSVLLGGEQFF
>TRBJ2-2|TRBV11-3|TRBD1|few
TGTGCCAGCAGACCCACAGGGGGCACCGGGGAGCTGTTTTTT
CASRPTGGTGELFF
>TRBJ1-3|TRBV7-1|.|few
TGTGCCAGCAACTACAGGGCTTCTGGAAACACCATATATTTT
CASNYRASGNTIYF
>TRBJ1-3|TRBV6-8|.|.
TGTGCCAGCAGTTACTCACCGGGGGCCCGAGACACCATATATTTT
CASSYSPGARDTIYF
>TRBJ2-7|TRBV18|TRBD1|.
TGTGCCAGCTCACCAAAAATACCGCGACAGGGGGTCATATGGGAGCAGTACTTC
CASSPKIPRQGVIWEQYF
>TRBJ2-5|TRBV6-8|TRBD1|few
TGTGCCAGCAGTAGGGACAGGGGGGAGACCCAGTACTTC
CASSRDRGETQYF
>TRBJ1-2|TRBV6-8|.|.
TGTGCCAGCACTCGACGCACAGGGGGCTACACCTTC
CASTRRTGGYTF
>TRBJ1-2|TRBV6-8|.|medium-sized
TGTGCCAGCGGCGAAAGGGGAGCTGGAGTATATGGCTACACCTTC
CASGERGAGVYGYTF